The next 9 T cell receptor beta chains were all read from a single sample in a study of CD8+CD57+ T cells in acquired aplastic anemia. The patients chosen for sequencing had shown expansion of CD8+CD57+ cells (detected by flow cytometry). Genomic DNA, serving as template, underwent TCR beta VDJ and CDR3 profiling. MiXCR, applied by TCRdb to the reads, yields one record per CDR3 protein. The sample includes tens of thousands of distinct CDR3 sequences, under 80% seen only once; the top ten take 45% to 75%. Sequenced material: sorted CD4+, CD8+, or CD8+CD57+ T cells (not recorded which) from PBMCs. The source of these receptors is a human donor with aplastic anemia.

On this clonotype itself: One junction end does not reproduce the germline sequence, and a read error may be involved. The chain carries TRBV20-1 and TRBJ1-6; 7 bases agree with TRBD1. The CDR3 runs 14 residues. Germline V gene lookup returns CDR1 DFQATT and CDR2 SNEGSKA (reference sequence). The CDR3 coding sequence is TGCAGTGCTCGTCAACAGGGGTATAATTCACCCCTCCACTTC. Translated, it gives CSARQQGYNSPLHF.

The chain uses TRBV10-2 and TRBJ2-3, with 14 bases that match TRBD2. The CDR3 is made up of 14 amino acids. CDR1 is WSHSY and CDR2 is SAAADI in the germline V gene. V lost 8 bases to trimming and J lost 5 bases; unmatched junction nucleotides: 3. The chain's CDR3 is CASGTSGRGDTQYF. As DNA, the CDR3 is TGCGCCAGCGGGACTAGCGGGAGAGGAGATACGCAGTATTTT.

This rearrangement joins TRBV7-6 to TRBJ1-2; perhaps TRBD1 as D (5 bases). V lost 5 bases, J lost 7 bases, and 26 bases lay in between. This CDR3 is 17 amino acids long. Per the germline V gene, CDR1 is SGHVS and CDR2 is FNYEAQ. In nucleotides, the CDR3 is TGTGCCAGCAGCGGGACCGGGACGAATCGTCTTATGGGTGGCTACACCTTC. Protein product: CASSGTGTNRLMGGYTF. The full variable domain, with the rest looked up from reference TRBV7-6 and TRBJ1-2, is GAGVSQSPRYKVTKRGQDVALRCDPISGHVSLYWYRQALGQGPEFLTYFNYEAQQDKSGLPNDRFSAERPEGSISTLTIQRTEQRDSAMYRCASSGTGTNRLMGGYTFGSGTRLTVV.

This clonotype was seen a few times. The V gene is TRBV19, the J gene TRBJ1-5, with D possibly being TRBD1 (5 bases). V gave up 3 bases and J gave up 5 bases, with 11 bases separating them. CDR1 is LNHDA, CDR2 SQIVND, per germline (reference sequence). The CDR3 has 14 amino acids. The CDR3 DNA follows: TGTGCCAGTAGTATGGGGCAGATCGATCAGCCCCAGCATTTT. Protein: CASSMGQIDQPQHF.

The genes are TRBV7-9 and TRBJ2-5; unclear D gene. Germline V lookup: CDR1 SEHNR, CDR2 FQNEAQ (reference sequence). This CDR3 is built from 12 residues. Deletions cut 3 bases from V and 3 bases from J, with 5 bases between. The chain's CDR3 is CASSFGEETQYF. CDR3 DNA sequence: TGTGCCAGCAGCTTTGGGGAAGAGACCCAGTACTTC. The full variable domain, rest sourced from reference TRBV7-9 and TRBJ2-5, is DTGVSQNPRHKITKRGQNVTFRCDPISEHNRLYWYRQTLGQGPEFLTYFQNEAQLEKSRLLSDRFSAERPKGSFSTLEIQRTEQGDSAMYLCASSFGEETQYFGPGTRLLVL.

The chain joins TRBV19 to TRBJ1-2, with a tentative D call TRBD1 (6 bases). Per germline, CDR1 LNHDA and CDR2 SQIVND (reference sequence). Trimming stripped 0 bases from V and 7 bases from J, with 15 bases between. The CDR3 has 15 residues. CDR3 protein: CASSIERTAASGYTF. The CDR3 region has the DNA TGTGCCAGTAGTATAGAACGGACAGCGGCGAGTGGCTACACCTTC.

This chain joins TRBV10-3 and TRBJ2-7; D not certain. The germline V gene encodes CDR1 ENHRY and CDR2 SYGVKD. The V and J ends lost 0 bases and 2 bases respectively, with 5 bases between them. The CDR3 length is 13 residues. CDR3: CAISESTTYEQYF. For the CDR3, the DNA is TGTGCCATCAGTGAGTCCACTACCTACGAGCAGTACTTC.

In its sample, this clonotype was seen many times. The CDR3 DNA sequence: TGTGCCAGCAGCTTGGACAGCCCTGAAGCTTTCTTT. It specifies CASSLDSPEAFF. V usage is TRBV7-9 and J usage is TRBJ1-1; TRBD1 might be the D (6 bases). The CDR3 has 12 residues. Between the trimmed V and J ends, which lost 3 bases and 6 bases, there was a span of 8 bases. The germline CDR1 and CDR2 sequences are SEHNR and FQNEAQ (reference sequence).

The chain recombines TRBV7-2 with TRBJ1-6; D gene unclear. The V end was cut by 6 bases, the J end by 7 bases, with 7 bases between. The CDR3 extends over 12 amino acids. Germline V gene lookup returns CDR1 SGHTA and CDR2 FQGNSA. The CDR3 DNA follows: TGTGCCAGCAGAGTGAAGAATTCACCCCTCCACTTT. Its protein is CASRVKNSPLHF.